This TCR beta chain was sequenced during a study of blood T cell repertoires in COVID-19. The overall study: Acute and convalescent COVID-19 specimens originated in the United States, Italy and Spain.

Clones were read by immunoSEQ multiplex PCR, and TCRdb kept only the in-frame ones, dropping some. Seen here are fewer than 250,000 clones, around 85% observed once, and the top ten hold approximately 8.6%. Source material: PBMCs or T cells enriched from blood (not recorded which). This TCR derives from a woman in her forties or fifties with acute COVID-19.

This chain's CDR3 is CASSQRQATEAFF. Here the CDR3 DNA reads TGTGCCAGCTCTCAACGACAGGCCACTGAAGCTTTCTTT. The chain employs TRBV18 and TRBJ1-1; possible D gene TRBD1, 6 bases. Per the germline V gene, CDR1 is KGHSH and CDR2 is LQKENI. The V gene lost 6 bases and the J gene lost 4 bases, with 12 bases spanning the gap. The CDR3 contains 13 residues.